The clone carrying this T cell receptor (beta chain) has more than one count but fewer than ten. Its antigen is not known. The PCR contained 60 Vbeta and 13 Jbeta primers. Using immunoSEQ multiplex PCR, the repertoire was profiled, and TCRdb retains in-frame clones only, with some absent. The sample gives around 190,000 clones, about 80% of which show up once; nearly 3% is in the top ten. The record originates from a study of cytomegalovirus exposure and HLA in healthy donors. As for the study in general: From HLA-typed donors, an early data release held tens of millions of unique TCRs. Study results and caveats: In presence/absence analyses, roughly uniform sequencing depth across donors was assumed. Cytomegalovirus status was reportedly diagnosed by the classifier with high sensitivity and specificity. Researchers reportedly found TCR beta sequences accurately predicted most subjects' HLA-A and HLA-B alleles.

CDR1 and CDR2 from the germline V gene are MDHEN and SYDVKM. V was pared by 9 bases and J by 8 bases, with 17 bases of the junction left unmatched. CDR3 length equals 16 residues. This chain joins TRBV28 and TRBJ1-4; 8 bases are shared with TRBD1. Material for sequencing was PBMCs. The source is a young woman in good health and CMV-seronegative. CDR3 in amino acids: CASMDREESLGEKLFF. The CDR3 DNA sequence: TGTGCCAGTATGGACAGGGAGGAATCGTTGGGCGAAAAACTGTTTTTT.